The 10 T cell receptor beta chains given below trace back to one sample, sequenced in a study of cytomegalovirus exposure and HLA in healthy donors. It was with 60 Vbeta and 13 Jbeta primers that the PCR ran. Sequencing was performed with immunoSEQ multiplex PCR; in TCRdb, only in-frame clones are kept and a portion is missing. Among around 200,000 clones listed, roughly 80% were seen once. The source material was PBMCs. Receptors originate from a man aged 35-49 years in good health and CMV-seropositive.

The CDR3 DNA sequence: TGCGCCAGCAGCTTGGCCGGGGGCACAGATACGCAGTATTTT. Residues: CASSLAGGTDTQYF. This chain connects TRBV5-1 to TRBJ2-3; a possible D gene is TRBD2 (5 bases). V lost 0 bases and J lost 1, with 6 bases in between. This CDR3 is 14 amino acids long. The germline CDR1 and CDR2 sequences are SGHRS and YFSETQ.

The chain recombines TRBV11-3 with TRBJ1-5; no definite D call. The CDR3 is 13 residues long. Germline V gene data show CDR1 as SGHNT and CDR2 as YENEEA. V was trimmed by 8 bases and J by 7 bases, leaving 15 bases between them. This chain's CDR3 is CASGPWAGQPQHF. The CDR3 nucleotides read TGTGCCAGCGGACCCTGGGCGGGACAGCCCCAGCATTTT.

In the case of this clone: Other DNA sequences in the sample encode the same CDR3. The chain carries TRBV10-3 and TRBJ2-7; TRBD1 aligns across 11 bases. Germline V gene data show CDR1 as ENHRY and CDR2 as SYGVKD. The J segment lost 4 bases and the V segment lost 4 bases, leaving 3 bases of the junction unmatched. The CDR3 has 14 amino acids. CDR3 DNA sequence: TGTGCCATCAGTGGTGGGACAGGGGGATACGAGCAGTACTTC. Translation: CAISGGTGGYEQYF.

This clone was observed a handful of times. The chain couples TRBV28 to TRBJ2-5, with a possible D match to TRBD2 (5 bases). This CDR3 comprises 14 residues. The germline V gene has CDR1 MDHEN and CDR2 SYDVKM. Trimming pared 4 bases from V and 4 bases from J, leaving 13 bases between. The CDR3 region is CASSSSDGVETQYF. Written as DNA, the CDR3 is TGTGCCAGCAGTTCGTCGGACGGGGTAGAGACCCAGTACTTC.

The chain joins TRBV6-5 to TRBJ1-4, with TRBD1 matching 7 bases. The ends lost 2 bases at V and 5 bases at J; junction bases unmatched: 8. Germline V gene sequence: CDR1 MNHEY, CDR2 SVGAGI. The CDR3 is 16 residues long. CDR3 sequence: CASSYGSGQRNEKLFF. The CDR3 nucleotides read TGTGCCAGCAGTTACGGGTCGGGACAGCGGAATGAAAAACTGTTTTTT.

This chain uses TRBV10-3 with TRBJ2-1, with TRBD2 matching 7 bases. The CDR3 covers 14 residues. V shed 7 bases and J 6 bases; nucleotides not matched to a gene: 9. Germline values: CDR1 ENHRY, CDR2 SYGVKD. DNA of the CDR3: TGTGCCATCACCGGGAGCGGGACCAGCAATGAGCAGTTCTTC. Its protein is CAITGSGTSNEQFF.

This rearrangement joins TRBV5-6 to TRBJ1-1, with a weak D call TRBD1 (6 bases). CDR1 and CDR2 from the germline V gene are SGHDT and YYEEEE. The CDR3 contains 14 residues. Trimming left V 4 bases short and J 4 bases short, with 14 bases between. This CDR3 is CASSPPGGRTEAFF. As DNA, the CDR3 is TGTGCCAGCAGCCCGCCGGGGGGCCGCACTGAAGCTTTCTTT.

The chain carries TRBV4-3 and TRBJ2-7; 12 bases map to TRBD2. Germline trimming cut 0 bases from V and 5 bases from J; bases unmatched to any gene: 14. Germline V lookup: CDR1 LGHNA, CDR2 YSLEER. The CDR3 is 19 amino acids. The CDR3 protein is CASSQDYSGLAGGPHEQYF. The CDR3 DNA follows: TGCGCCAGCAGCCAAGATTACTCAGGTCTAGCGGGGGGGCCCCACGAGCAGTACTTC.

CDR3 amino acids: CASSMTGIGTEAFF. The CDR3 DNA reads as TGTGCCAGTAGTATGACGGGGATTGGCACTGAAGCTTTCTTT. The V gene is TRBV19, the J gene TRBJ1-1; D uncertain. The length of the CDR3 is 14 residues. Trimming took off 3 bases at V and 4 bases at J, with 12 bases between the two ends. CDR1 and CDR2 from the germline V gene are LNHDA and SQIVND (reference sequence).

The V gene is TRBV7-9, the J gene TRBJ2-5; 7 bases agree with TRBD2. This CDR3 region has 15 residues. Per the germline V gene, CDR1 is SEHNR and CDR2 is FQNEAQ (reference sequence). After removal of 1 base from V and 5 bases from J, the junction contained 7 bases not matched to a gene. CDR3 region: CASSLGDYSGETQYF. Written as DNA, the CDR3 is TGTGCCAGCAGCTTAGGGGACTACTCGGGGGAGACCCAGTACTTC.